This TCR beta chain was profiled in a study of shared clonotypes between healthy human individuals. On this clone itself: Its specificity is not known. Additional DNA sequences in this sample encode the identical CDR3.

Each cell subset's genomic DNA was divided evenly among several immunoSEQ plates. Assay used: immunoSEQ multiplex PCR; TCRdb lists only in-frame clones, some missing. The sample has hundreds of thousands of clones, less than 85% seen once. V lost 5 bases to trimming and J lost 1 base; unmatched junction nucleotides: 6. The CDR3 covers 15 residues. The germline gives CDR1 SGHRS, CDR2 YFSETQ. Regarding the study as a whole: An effect of sequencing depth on clonotype sharing among donors was expected. The generation probabilities recorded for non-shared clonotypes fell below those of clonotypes shared by all four donors.

Nashville, Tennessee was home to all donors, who were Caucasian adults. The chain recombines TRBV5-1 with TRBJ2-1; the match to TRBD2 covers 7 bases. Sequenced input: memory CD4+ T cells sorted from blood. Documented subset: CD45RA-negative fraction. The sequence was obtained from a woman in her twenties or thirties in good health. The CDR3 sequence is CASSRSSGSYNEQFF. CDR3 bases: TGCGCCAGCAGTCGAAGTAGCGGGTCCTACAATGAGCAGTTCTTC.